This record concerns one T cell receptor beta chain sequence. As yet, its antigen is unknown. Some clones are missing from TCRdb's copy, which holds only in-frame ones; the method was immunoSEQ multiplex PCR. The profile shows 84,000 or so clones, roughly 91% of them singletons. The sample belongs to a study of graft-versus-host responses after intestinal transplantation. At the level of the study: Transplantation in recipients was multivisceral, liver-intestinal, or isolated intestinal. For two to four years after anti-thymocyte globulin induction, all recipients took tacrolimus and steroids. Study outcomes and limitations: GvH clones surfaced in recipient marrow, some emerging earlier in ileum or blood. The highest levels of circulating GvH clones went along with early declines in HvG clones after transplant.

This CDR3 is 14 amino acids long. Germline V gene sequence: CDR1 ENHRY, CDR2 SYGVKD. With V trimmed by 8 bases and J by 2 bases, 5 bases remained unmatched. Sequencing used unstimulated CD8+ T cells sorted from spleen or lymph node cells, obtained before transplant. The rearrangement links TRBV10-3 to TRBJ2-3; 9 bases agree with TRBD2. This clonotype was sampled from a human donor who was the organ donor for an intestinal transplant. CDR3 coding DNA: TGTGCCATCTCTAGCGGGGAAGACACAGATACGCAGTATTTT. Amino acids: CAISSGEDTDTQYF.